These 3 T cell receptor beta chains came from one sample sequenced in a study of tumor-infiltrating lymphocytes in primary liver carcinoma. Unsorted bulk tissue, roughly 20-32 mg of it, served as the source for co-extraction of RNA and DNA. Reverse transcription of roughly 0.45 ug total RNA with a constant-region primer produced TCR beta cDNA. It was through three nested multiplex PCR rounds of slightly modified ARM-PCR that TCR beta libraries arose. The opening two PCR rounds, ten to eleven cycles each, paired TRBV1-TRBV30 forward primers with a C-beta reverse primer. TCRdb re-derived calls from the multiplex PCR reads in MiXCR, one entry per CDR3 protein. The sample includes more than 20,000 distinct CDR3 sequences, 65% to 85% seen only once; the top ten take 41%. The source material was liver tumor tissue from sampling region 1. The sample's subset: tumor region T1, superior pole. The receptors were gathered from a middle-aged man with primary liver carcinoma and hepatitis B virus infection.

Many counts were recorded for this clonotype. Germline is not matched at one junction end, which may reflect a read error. CDR3 DNA: TGCAGTGCCCACCCCACCCGAGGACGGGCAGATACGCAGTACTTT. This translates into CSAHPTRGRADTQYF. The gene calls are TRBV20-1 and TRBJ2-3; no definite D call. The CDR3 extends over 15 amino acids. CDR1 and CDR2 (germline): DFQATT, SNEGSKA (reference sequence).

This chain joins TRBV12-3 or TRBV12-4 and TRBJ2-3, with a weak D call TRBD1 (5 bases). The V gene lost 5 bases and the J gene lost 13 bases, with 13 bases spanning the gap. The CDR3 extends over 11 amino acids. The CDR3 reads CASSLQGAKYF. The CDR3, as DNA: TGTGCCAGCAGTCTGCAGGGTGCGAAGTATTTT.

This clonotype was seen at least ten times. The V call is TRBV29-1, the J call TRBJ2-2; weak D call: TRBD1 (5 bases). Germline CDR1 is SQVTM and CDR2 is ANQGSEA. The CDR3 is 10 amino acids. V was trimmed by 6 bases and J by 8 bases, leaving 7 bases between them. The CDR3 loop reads CSVGQGELFF. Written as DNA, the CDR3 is TGCAGCGTGGGGCAGGGGGAGCTGTTTTTT.